The 14 T cell receptor beta chains listed next were all sequenced from one sample in a study of cytomegalovirus exposure and HLA in healthy donors. Profiled with immunoSEQ multiplex PCR; TCRdb holds only in-frame clones, not every one. In the table there are some 330,000 clones, 86% of which are singletons. The sequenced material came from PBMCs. The source of these receptors is a young woman in good health and CMV-seronegative.

The CDR3 loop is CASSLRTGPPLEQYF. The CDR3 bases are TGTGCCAGCTCACTAAGGACAGGGCCTCCCTTGGAGCAGTACTTC. This chain uses TRBV18 with TRBJ2-7, with TRBD1 identical over 8 bases. After removal of 4 bases from V and 7 bases from J, the junction contained 12 bases not matched to a gene. The length of the CDR3 is 15 residues. Germline V gene data show CDR1 as KGHSH and CDR2 as LQKENI.

The rearrangement links TRBV9 to TRBJ1-3; 7 nucleotides line up with TRBD1. J was trimmed by 3 bases and V by 1 base; bases with no gene match: 7. The CDR3 has 16 residues. Germline values: CDR1 SGDLS, CDR2 YYNGEE. The chain's CDR3 is CASSVSTGLYGNTIYF. CDR3 sequence (DNA): TGTGCCAGCAGCGTATCGACAGGGCTTTATGGAAACACCATATATTTT.

The chain couples TRBV6-5 to TRBJ2-7, with 10 bases that match TRBD2. V lost 6 bases, J lost 13 bases, and 9 bases stayed unmatched. This CDR3 is built from 12 residues. Germline V gives CDR1 MNHEY, CDR2 SVGAGI. The CDR3 DNA is TGTGCCAGCAGAGATACTACTAGCGGGGCTTACTTC. Translating it yields CASRDTTSGAYF.

To note about this clone: Other nucleotide sequences in the sample specify the same CDR3. V and J are TRBV9 and TRBJ2-1; 10 bases are shared with TRBD2. The germline gives CDR1 SGDLS, CDR2 YYNGEE. Trimming took 0 bases from V and 7 from J; bases not matched to a gene: 7. This CDR3 is 16 amino acids long. This CDR3 reads CASSVAWTSGYNEQFF. As DNA, the CDR3 is TGTGCCAGCAGCGTAGCGTGGACTAGCGGCTATAATGAGCAGTTCTTC.

The rearrangement uses TRBV4-1 and TRBJ2-7, with 11 bases matching TRBD1. Germline CDR1 reads MGHRA; CDR2 reads YSYEKL. After removal of 0 bases from V and 3 bases from J, the junction contained 1 base not matched to a gene. This CDR3 has 15 residues. The CDR3 nucleotides read TGCGCCAGCAGCCAAGAAGGGACAGGGGGCTACGAGCAGTACTTC. It encodes CASSQEGTGGYEQYF.

The chain carries TRBV6-5 and TRBJ1-5; TRBD1 is a possible D gene (6 bases). The CDR3 extends over 13 amino acids. V was shortened by 4 bases and J by 7 bases, with 11 bases between the two germline ends. Germline V lookup: CDR1 MNHEY, CDR2 SVGAGI. The CDR3 nucleotides read TGTGCCAGCAGTTCGACAGGAGAACAGCCCCAGCATTTT. It codes for CASSSTGEQPQHF.

CDR3 sequence: CASRAWGRDTGELFF. CDR3 nucleotides: TGTGCCAGCAGGGCCTGGGGGCGGGACACCGGGGAGCTGTTTTTT. The chain joins TRBV5-4 to TRBJ2-2; a possible D gene is TRBD1 (6 bases). CDR3 size: 15 residues. Germline V lookup: CDR1 SGHNT, CDR2 YYREEE (reference sequence). Trimming shortened V by 5 bases and J by 3 bases, and 14 bases separated the two germline ends. Full variable domain (rest looked up from reference TRBV5-4 and TRBJ2-2): ETGVTQSPTHLIKTRGQQVTLRCSSQSGHNTVSWYQQALGQGPQFIFQYYREEENGRGNFPPRFSGLQFPNYSSELNVNALELDDSALYLCASRAWGRDTGELFFGEGSRLTVL.

This clone was counted a single time. V and J are TRBV29-1 and TRBJ1-2; D perhaps matches TRBD1 (5 bases). Trimming removed 6 bases at V and 0 bases at J, with 17 bases between. The CDR3 covers 15 residues. Per germline, CDR1 SQVTM and CDR2 ANQGSEA. The DNA of the CDR3 is TGCAGCGTCATCTCCAGGGCTACGCCTAACTATGGCTACACCTTC. Protein sequence: CSVISRATPNYGYTF. The full variable domain, with the rest looked up from reference TRBV29-1 and TRBJ1-2, is SAVISQKPSRDICQRGTSLTIQCQVDSQVTMMFWYRQQPGQSLTLIATANQGSEATYESGFVIDKFPISRPNLTFSTLTVSNMSPEDSSIYLCSVISRATPNYGYTFGSGTRLTVV.

The chain uses TRBV10-3 and TRBJ2-2; the match to TRBD2 covers 7 bases. The CDR3 spans 16 residues. Germline CDR1 ENHRY, CDR2 SYGVKD. The junction had 10 bases not matched to a gene; V was cut back by 2 bases and J by 7 bases. CDR3 sequence reads: CAISEHGPREGGELFF. For the CDR3, the DNA is TGTGCCATCAGTGAGCATGGTCCCAGGGAGGGCGGGGAGCTGTTTTTT.

The gene calls are TRBV18 and TRBJ2-5; unclear D gene. V was cut by 3 bases and J by 5 bases, with 4 bases left in between. CDR3 length: 11 residues. CDR1 KGHSH and CDR2 LQKENI come from the germline V gene. The CDR3 here is CASSPGETQYF. CDR3 coding DNA: TGTGCCAGCTCACCCGGGGAGACCCAGTACTTC.

This chain uses TRBV19 with TRBJ2-1; 13 bases agree with TRBD2. There are 17 residues in the CDR3. Trimming took 4 bases from V and 7 from J; bases not matched to a gene: 10. Germline assignment: CDR1 LNHDA and CDR2 SQIVND (reference sequence). The CDR3 nucleotides are TGTGCCAGTAGTAGGGACTCGGGACTAGCGGGATCGAATGAGCAGTTCTTC. Encoded protein: CASSRDSGLAGSNEQFF.

This rearrangement joins TRBV6-1 to TRBJ2-7; unclear D gene. This CDR3 is 13 amino acids long. Trimming took off 4 bases at V and 5 bases at J, with 12 bases between the two ends. Germline lookup yields CDR1 MNHNS and CDR2 SASEGT. The CDR3 here is CASSGPAADEQYF. As DNA, the CDR3 is TGTGCCAGCAGTGGGCCCGCCGCGGACGAGCAGTACTTC.

The rearrangement joins TRBV5-6 to TRBJ1-2, with TRBD1 matching 8 bases. CDR3 length: 13 amino acids. Germline loops: CDR1 SGHDT, CDR2 YYEEEE. Trimming removed 4 bases from V and 7 bases from J; junction bases left unmatched: 6. The CDR3 nucleotides are TGTGCCAGCAGCCTTCAGGGGGCGACTGGCTACACCTTC. Encoded protein: CASSLQGATGYTF.

This chain links TRBV5-4 with TRBJ1-1, with 12 bases lining up with TRBD1. Losses at the gene ends were 5 bases for V and 5 bases for J; bases not matched to a gene: 4. Germline V CDR1 and CDR2: SGHNT, YYREEE (reference sequence). The CDR3 has 14 residues. CDR3 loop: CASRGTGGMTEAFF. The CDR3 DNA reads TGTGCCAGCAGGGGGACAGGGGGCATGACTGAAGCTTTCTTT. Looking up the rest from reference TRBV5-4 and TRBJ1-1 gives the full variable domain: ETGVTQSPTHLIKTRGQQVTLRCSSQSGHNTVSWYQQALGQGPQFIFQYYREEENGRGNFPPRFSGLQFPNYSSELNVNALELDDSALYLCASRGTGGMTEAFFGQGTRLTVV.